Presented here are 20 T cell receptor beta chains from one specimen sequenced in a study of T cells after yellow fever vaccination. TCRdb recomputed calls from the 5' RACE reads with MiXCR, one row per CDR3 protein. The sample lists approximately 250,000 distinct CDR3 sequences; around 4.9% were seen once. This specimen consisted of CD4+ T cells sorted from PBMCs, obtained on the day of the yellow fever booster vaccination. Receptors originate from a man between 18 and 35 years old who received the YFV17D yellow fever vaccine.

J is TRBJ2-5 and V is TRBV5-1; D is undetermined. Trimming removed 2 bases from V and 1 base from J, with 12 bases in between. CDR1 and CDR2 (germline): SGHRS, YFSETQ. CDR3 size: 15 residues. The CDR3 bases are TGCGCCAGCAGCTTCGGTCCACTCCCCCAAGAGACCCAGTACTTC. As protein: CASSFGPLPQETQYF.

This clonotype has a handful of counts. CDR3 coding DNA: TGTGCCAGCACCCCTCTGGGATTGAATGAAAAACTGTTTTTT. Translation: CASTPLGLNEKLFF. This chain connects TRBV25-1 to TRBJ1-4; D remains ambiguous. The CDR3 is made up of 14 amino acids. V was clipped by 7 bases and J by 5 bases, with 14 bases between them. Germline V gives CDR1 MGHDK, CDR2 SYGVNS.

This clonotype has only a few counts. The chain employs TRBV5-1 and TRBJ1-1; 7 bases map to TRBD1. Losses at the gene ends were 4 bases for V and 1 base for J; bases not matched to a gene: 7. The CDR3 contains 15 residues. Germline CDR1 SGHRS, CDR2 YFSETQ. The CDR3 region has the DNA TGCGCCAGCAGCCCGGGCGGGACAGAGAACACTGAAGCTTTCTTT. Translation gives CASSPGGTENTEAFF. The full variable domain, in which reference TRBV5-1 and TRBJ1-1 provide the parts outside the CDR3, is KAGVTQTPRYLIKTRGQQVTLSCSPISGHRSVSWYQQTPGQGLQFLFEYFSETQRNKGNFPGRFSGRQFSNSRSEMNVSTLELGDSALYLCASSPGGTENTEAFFGQGTRLTVV.

This clonotype was detected many times. The chain is built from TRBV20-1 and TRBJ2-7; 14 bases are shared with TRBD2. CDR1 and CDR2 from the germline V gene are DFQATT and SNEGSKA (reference sequence). V shed 4 bases and J 7 bases; nucleotides not matched to a gene: 3. The CDR3 covers 13 residues. The CDR3 coding sequence is TGCAGTGCTACCGGACTAGCGGGGGGAGAGCAGTACTTC. Protein product: CSATGLAGGEQYF.

This clonotype was counted a few times. The genes are TRBV11-2 and TRBJ2-1, with D perhaps assigned TRBD1 or TRBD2 (5 bases each). Germline lookup yields CDR1 SGHAT and CDR2 FQNNGV. The CDR3 contains 12 residues. Between the trimmed V and J ends, which lost 2 bases and 9 bases, there was a span of 8 bases. As DNA, the CDR3 is TGTGCCAGCAGCTTATCGGGGCTTGAGCAGTTCTTC. It specifies CASSLSGLEQFF.

The chain combines TRBV4-3 with TRBJ2-1; D assignment may be TRBD1 or TRBD2 (5 bases each). Germline lookup yields CDR1 LGHNA and CDR2 YSLEER. Deletions cut 1 base from V and 0 bases from J, with 16 bases between. The CDR3 runs to 18 residues. CDR3 sequence reads: CASSQGGCGPSSYNEQFF. The CDR3 nucleotides read TGCGCCAGCAGCCAAGGGGGGTGTGGGCCGAGCTCCTACAATGAGCAGTTCTTC.

This chain connects TRBV6-5 to TRBJ2-7; 8 bases match TRBD1. Trimming cost V 6 bases and J 6 bases; bases outside gene matches: 10. The germline gives CDR1 MNHEY, CDR2 SVGAGI. CDR3 length: 14 residues. The CDR3: CASRDRGNVAEQYV. In nucleotides, the CDR3 is TGTGCCAGCAGAGACAGGGGAAATGTGGCCGAGCAGTACGTC.

The chain links TRBV11-2 to TRBJ1-6; tentatively, D is TRBD1 (6 bases). The ends were cut back, 5 bases at V and 9 bases at J, with 14 bases in the middle. CDR1 SGHAT and CDR2 FQNNGV come from the germline V gene. This CDR3 has 14 amino acids. The CDR3 protein is CASSVGGARSPLHF. The CDR3 DNA sequence: TGTGCCAGCAGCGTAGGGGGGGCGCGTTCACCCCTCCACTTT. Combining the CDR3 with reference TRBV11-2 and TRBJ1-6 gives the whole variable domain EAGVAQSPRYKIIEKRQSVAFWCNPISGHATLYWYQQILGQGPKLLIQFQNNGVVDDSQLPKDRFSAERLKGVDSTLKIQPAKLEDSAVYLCASSVGGARSPLHFGNGTRLTVT.

This clonotype was observed at least ten times. This chain connects TRBV7-2 to TRBJ2-2; D unclear. The germline CDR1 and CDR2 sequences are SGHTA and FQGNSA. This CDR3 is built from 15 residues. V was cut by 3 bases and J by 0 bases, with 8 bases left in between. As DNA, the CDR3 is TGTGCCAGCAGCTTTAGGGCCGCGAACACCGGGGAGCTGTTTTTT. Protein sequence: CASSFRAANTGELFF.

The chain carries TRBV20-1 and TRBJ1-1; 8 nucleotides align to TRBD1. After removal of 3 bases from V and 5 bases from J, the junction contained 5 bases not matched to a gene. The CDR3 sequence is 13 residues long. Per germline, CDR1 DFQATT and CDR2 SNEGSKA (reference sequence). The CDR3 sequence is CSASGQGWTEAFF. Here the CDR3 DNA reads TGCAGTGCTAGCGGACAGGGTTGGACTGAAGCTTTCTTT.

This rearrangement joins TRBV23-1 to TRBJ2-1; no clear D. TRBV23-1 is marked as an open reading frame, function uncertain. This CDR3 contains 12 residues. V shed 5 bases and J shed 10 bases, with 12 bases lying between them. The DNA of the CDR3 is TGCGCCAGCAGTAGTCCCACTCGCGAGCAGTTCTTC. Protein: CASSSPTREQFF.

This clonotype was seen many times. The chain joins TRBV7-2 to TRBJ2-1, with a possible D match to TRBD2 (6 bases). The CDR3 is 16 residues long. Trimming cost V 5 bases and J 1 base, with 15 bases left between them. Germline loops: CDR1 SGHTA, CDR2 FQGNSA. The DNA of the CDR3 is TGTGCCAGCAGCGCCCCCGGGGGACCTTCCTACAATGAGCAGTTCTTC. This gives the protein CASSAPGGPSYNEQFF.

Remarks on this clonotype: Mismatch with germline at one junction end may stem from a read error. The rearrangement links TRBV5-8 to TRBJ2-3; weak D call: TRBD2 (5 bases). The germline V gene has CDR1 SGHTS and CDR2 YDEGEE. The CDR3 covers 11 residues. This CDR3 is CASSMALGKDF. The CDR3 DNA is TGTGCCAGCAGCATGGCCCTCGGGAAGGATTTT.

This clonotype was seen a handful of times. The rearrangement links TRBV10-3 to TRBJ2-1; 7 bases fit TRBD1. Per the germline V gene, CDR1 is ENHRY and CDR2 is SYGVKD. With 6 bases clipped from V and 7 bases from J, the junction kept 9 bases outside the gene matches. This CDR3 has 14 amino acids. CDR3 sequence (DNA): TGTGCCATCAGGGACGACAGGGCGACTAATGAGCAGTTCTTC. It encodes CAIRDDRATNEQFF.

This clonotype turned up a few times. The chain has TRBV5-1 and TRBJ2-7; D might be TRBD1 (5 bases). The germline V and J ends were trimmed by 2 bases and 2 bases, with 17 bases remaining between them. The CDR3 runs to 16 residues. Germline lookup yields CDR1 SGHRS and CDR2 YFSETQ. The CDR3 region has the DNA TGCGCCAGCAGCTTAGGACACCTACCTGGGCCCTACGAGCAGTACTTC. The encoded protein is CASSLGHLPGPYEQYF.

The CDR3 DNA reads as TGTGCCAGCAGAGAATCCGGGACAGGGGGCGATGGCTACACCTTC. This sequence encodes CASRESGTGGDGYTF. The chain carries TRBV6-2 or TRBV6-3 and TRBJ1-2, with 12 bases lining up with TRBD1. Losses at the gene ends were 6 bases for V and 6 bases for J; bases not matched to a gene: 8. This CDR3 has 15 amino acids. CDR1 is MNHEY and CDR2 is SVGEGT in the germline V gene.

This sequence joins TRBV7-3 and TRBJ2-3; unclear D gene. The CDR3 contains 15 residues. Trimming took 5 bases from V and 2 from J, leaving 14 bases between them. Germline CDR1 SGHTA, CDR2 FQGTGA. CDR3 nucleotides: TGTGCCAGCAGCCCAACCTTAGGCCCCACAGATACGCAGTATTTT. Translating gives CASSPTLGPTDTQYF.

This clonotype has at least ten counts. The chain joins TRBV7-2 to TRBJ2-3; 8 positions agree with TRBD2. There are 14 residues in the CDR3. V trimming: 3 bases; J trimming: 7 bases; junction bases outside the gene matches: 6. From germline, CDR1 is SGHTA and CDR2 FQGNSA. CDR3 sequence: CASSFQRERHTQYF. CDR3 sequence (DNA): TGTGCCAGCAGCTTCCAGCGGGAGCGCCATACGCAGTATTTT.

A few counts support this clonotype. The V and J genes are TRBV5-1 and TRBJ2-2, with D perhaps matching TRBD1 (6 bases). Germline values: CDR1 SGHRS, CDR2 YFSETQ. The CDR3 covers 15 residues. The ends were cut back, 3 bases at V and 1 base at J, with 10 bases in the middle. The CDR3 region is CASSSWGQNTGELFF. DNA of the CDR3: TGCGCCAGCAGCTCCTGGGGACAGAACACCGGGGAGCTGTTTTTT.

This clonotype was picked up a small number of times. V is TRBV6-1 and J is TRBJ2-5; D gene ambiguous. Germline CDR1 reads MNHNS; CDR2 reads SASEGT. The CDR3 consists of 15 residues. V lost 0 bases and J lost 5, with 13 bases in between. The DNA for the CDR3 is TGTGCCAGCAGTGAAGCCGGGTTCCGGGTGGAGACCCAGTACTTC. Translation gives CASSEAGFRVETQYF.